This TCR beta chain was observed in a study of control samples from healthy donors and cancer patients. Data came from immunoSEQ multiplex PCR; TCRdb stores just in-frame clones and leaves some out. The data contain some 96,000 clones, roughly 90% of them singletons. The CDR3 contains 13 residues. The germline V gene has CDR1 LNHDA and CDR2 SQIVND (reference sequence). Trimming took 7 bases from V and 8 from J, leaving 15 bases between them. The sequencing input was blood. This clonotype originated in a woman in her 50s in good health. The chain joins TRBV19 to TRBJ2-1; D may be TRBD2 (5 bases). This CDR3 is CASNPSPSYEQFF. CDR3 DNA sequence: TGTGCCAGTAATCCTAGTCCTAGCTATGAGCAGTTCTTC.